This is a list of T cell receptor beta chains from one sample in a study of blood T cell repertoires in COVID-19. The repertoire was sequenced with immunoSEQ multiplex PCR; TCRdb's copy has only in-frame clones and lacks some. The sample lists about half a million clones, roughly 89% seen once, with 0.8% to 0.9% in the top ten. The sample taken for sequencing was peripheral blood. The origin of the receptors is a man aged 18-30 years with COVID-19, enrolled during active disease. Each CDR3 is given with its conserved first and last residue.

j_gene | v_gene | CDR3aa
TRBJ1-3 | TRBV2 | CASRGQGYLIYF
TRBJ2-7 | TRBV18 | CASSPPGLAGREQYF
TRBJ2-5 | TRBV5-1 | CASSTGTGSRETQYF
TRBJ2-3 | TRBV24-1 | CATSDPGGTDTQYF
TRBJ2-7 | TRBV6-5 | CASTELHRDYEQYF
TRBJ2-7 | TRBV2 | CASSEGTYSYEQYF
TRBJ2-1 | TRBV18 | CASSPRPELEQFF
TRBJ2-1 | TRBV3-1/TRBV3-2 | CASRAAGSAYNEQFF
TRBJ1-1 | TRBV10-3 | CAISVGQPNTEAFF
TRBJ2-3 | TRBV19 | CASRGGMGTDTQYF
TRBJ1-2 | TRBV3-1/TRBV3-2 | CASSQEPGANHYGYTF
TRBJ2-1 | TRBV2 | CASRTRLAGVRNEQFF
TRBJ1-6 | TRBV19 | CASSITTGVGSPLHF
TRBJ2-1 | TRBV3-1/TRBV3-2 | CASSQGAVFSYNEQFF
TRBJ1-5 | TRBV6-1 | CASSESHFYSNQPQHF
TRBJ2-1 | TRBV12-3/TRBV12-4 | CASMYFVEQFF
TRBJ1-2 | TRBV3-1/TRBV3-2 | CASSPGTDANYGYTF
TRBJ2-2 | TRBV10-3 | CAISLLADPGELFF
TRBJ1-3 | TRBV5-8 | CASSYGTGRSTIYF
TRBJ1-6 | TRBV9 | CASSDDRTYNSPLHF
TRBJ2-1 | TRBV3-1/TRBV3-2 | CASSHRNRGLEQFF
TRBJ2-3 | TRBV6-5 | CASSYGGTGGGTQYF
TRBJ1-6 | TRBV7-3 | CASSEMGAGNSPLHF
TRBJ2-3 | TRBV27 | CASSPLGTPTDTQYF
TRBJ2-1 | TRBV20-1 | CSARRLEQFF
TRBJ1-4 | TRBV5-4 | CASSSSLGTNEKLFF
TRBJ2-5 | TRBV5-4 | CASSLAGWWETQYF
TRBJ2-5 | TRBV18 | CASSPLPSLQETQYF
TRBJ1-6 | TRBV5-1 | CASSFSRQGRDSPLHF
TRBJ1-6 | TRBV2 | CASSPDRGTLNSPLHF
TRBJ1-4 | TRBV28 | CASSFLLGGGEKLFF
TRBJ2-7 | TRBV6-1 | CASSERVDRAYEQYF
TRBJ2-1 | TRBV5-4 | CASSFDGSSEQFF
TRBJ2-3 | TRBV5-1 | CASSPWRVPTDTQYF
TRBJ2-3 | TRBV12-3/TRBV12-4 | CASNPGGGDTQYF
TRBJ2-6 | TRBV6-1 | CATSEATGANVLTF
TRBJ1-4 | TRBV5-1 | CASSPRGLSNEKLFF
TRBJ1-1 | TRBV7-6 | CASSLGDRGTEAFF
TRBJ1-5 | TRBV5-1 | CASSVQQGANQPQHF
TRBJ2-7 | TRBV19 | CASSIGPGIYEQYF
TRBJ1-1 | TRBV4-1 | CASSQLDRGTEAFF
TRBJ2-1 | TRBV29-1 | CSVPDYKNYNEQFF